These 11 T cell receptor beta chains originate from one sample sequenced in a study of cytomegalovirus exposure and HLA in healthy donors. Researchers ran the PCR with 60 Vbeta and 13 Jbeta primers. This table comes from immunoSEQ multiplex PCR, and its TCRdb copy is limited to in-frame clones, with some not included. The data contain 150,000 to 200,000 clones, around 72% of them singletons. The sample comprised PBMCs. The origin of the receptors is a man between 45 and 60 years old in good health and CMV-seronegative.

This chain connects TRBV5-1 to TRBJ1-2, with D possibly TRBD1 on 5 matching bases. Per germline, CDR1 SGHRS and CDR2 YFSETQ. There are 14 residues in the CDR3. V lost 6 bases and J 2 bases, leaving 14 bases between the germline ends. CDR3 loop: CASNTGGENYGYTF. CDR3 DNA: TGCGCCAGCAACACGGGAGGGGAAAACTATGGCTACACCTTC.

The table lists this clone with a count of one. The rearrangement uses TRBV25-1 and TRBJ2-5; 10 bases match TRBD2. CDR3 length: 14 residues. In germline, CDR1 is MGHDK, CDR2 SYGVNS. V lost 3 bases to trimming and J lost 9 bases; unmatched junction nucleotides: 7. The CDR3 coding sequence is TGTGCCAGCAGTGATCAAAGGACTAGCGGCTCCCAGTACTTC. This translates into CASSDQRTSGSQYF.

The chain employs TRBV7-9 and TRBJ2-2, with a tentative D call TRBD1 (5 bases). Germline V gene sequence: CDR1 SEHNR, CDR2 FQNEAQ (reference sequence). The CDR3 is made up of 15 amino acids. Trimming took 5 bases from V and 0 from J, leaving 10 bases between them. CDR3 amino acids: CASSTQVTNTGELFF. The CDR3 DNA is TGTGCCAGCAGCACACAGGTTACGAACACCGGGGAGCTGTTTTTT.

The DNA of the CDR3 is TGTGCCAGCAGCTTAGCCGGGACAGGGGTATGGGAAAAACTGTTTTTT. Translated: CASSLAGTGVWEKLFF. The chain has TRBV7-2 and TRBJ1-4; 10 positions match TRBD1. Germline V CDR1 and CDR2: SGHTA, FQGNSA. The CDR3 has 16 residues. V trimming: 0 bases; J trimming: 8 bases; junction bases outside the gene matches: 6.

Only a few counts were recorded for this clone. The V call is TRBV6-6, the J call TRBJ2-7; TRBD1 might be the D (6 bases). V lost 4 bases and J lost 3, with 13 bases in between. In germline, CDR1 is MNHNY, CDR2 SVGAGI (reference sequence). This CDR3 spans 14 amino acids. This CDR3 is CASSSGQTNYEQYF. The CDR3 region has the DNA TGTGCCAGCAGTTCCGGACAGACCAACTACGAGCAGTACTTC.

The chain is built from TRBV28 and TRBJ2-3; 8 bases are shared with TRBD1. Germline V gene data show CDR1 as MDHEN and CDR2 as SYDVKM. The CDR3 spans 16 residues. V lost 5 bases to trimming and J lost 1 base; unmatched junction nucleotides: 8. CDR3 coding DNA: TGTGCCAGCAGTCCGGGACAGGCTGGGCGCACAGATACGCAGTATTTT. It specifies CASSPGQAGRTDTQYF.

The rearrangement links TRBV11-2 to TRBJ2-3, with TRBD2 matching over 8 bases. Germline V gene sequence: CDR1 SGHAT, CDR2 FQNNGV. The V and J ends lost 2 bases and 3 bases, in that order; junction bases with no gene match: 7. The CDR3 has 16 amino acids. The CDR3 region has the DNA TGTGCCAGCAGCTTACTCGGGGGGGCAGGGACAGATACGCAGTATTTT. This encodes CASSLLGGAGTDTQYF.

The V call is TRBV4-2, the J call TRBJ2-3, with 7 bases that match TRBD2. J gave up 3 bases and V 1 base, and 4 bases lay outside the gene matches. The CDR3 is 15 residues long. Germline assignment: CDR1 LGHNA and CDR2 YNFKEQ. The CDR3 sequence: CASSQAAGETDTQYF. CDR3 DNA: TGTGCCAGCAGCCAAGCTGCGGGGGAGACAGATACGCAGTATTTT.

J is TRBJ1-1 and V is TRBV5-1; TRBD1 aligns across 8 bases. With V trimmed by 0 bases and J by 4 bases, 11 bases remained unmatched. The CDR3 is 17 residues long. Germline CDR1 reads SGHRS; CDR2 reads YFSETQ. The CDR3 DNA reads as TGCGCCAGCAGCTTGGCAGGCCCAGGGGGCAAGGGCACTGAAGCTTTCTTT. It translates to CASSLAGPGGKGTEAFF.

The chain has TRBV11-3 and TRBJ2-1, with TRBD1 matching 8 bases. The germline V gene encodes CDR1 SGHNT and CDR2 YENEEA. CDR3 length equals 14 residues. Trimming cost V 4 bases and J 8 bases; bases outside gene matches: 7. The DNA for the CDR3 is TGTGCCAGCAGCTCGGACAGGGCAAGGGATGAGCAGTTCTTC. Its protein is CASSSDRARDEQFF.

V gene TRBV28 combines with J gene TRBJ1-1, with D possibly TRBD1 on 5 matching bases. The length of the CDR3 is 15 residues. CDR1 is MDHEN and CDR2 is SYDVKM in the germline V gene. Trimming left V 6 bases short and J 5 bases short, with 19 bases between. The CDR3 bases are TGTGCCAGCAGCCCTGCCGGGCAGGGTGAGACTGAAGCTTTCTTT. Protein product: CASSPAGQGETEAFF.